Shown below are 20 T cell receptor beta chains from a single sample sequenced in a study of response to subunit inactivated influenza vaccine. TCRdb fed the RT-PCR reads into MiXCR, producing one record per CDR3 protein. The data contain 200,000 to 300,000 distinct CDR3 sequences, 12% of them singletons. The sample in question was non-naive T cells sorted from PBMCs, obtained 14 days before vaccination. These receptors were obtained from a man aged 45 to 65 who received an inactivated influenza vaccine.

The CDR3 DNA follows: TGTGCCAGCAGCCAAGATCGGGTTAACTACAATGAGCAGTTCTTC. The encoded protein is CASSQDRVNYNEQFF. The rearrangement links TRBV4-2 to TRBJ2-1; D unresolved. V shed 0 bases and J shed 3 bases, with 9 bases lying between them. CDR3 length equals 15 residues. Germline V gene data show CDR1 as LGHNA and CDR2 as YNFKEQ.

The J gene is TRBJ1-5, the V gene TRBV3-1; 8 bases line up with TRBD1. This CDR3 is built from 17 residues. Per germline, CDR1 LGHDT and CDR2 YNNKEL (reference sequence). The V gene end was trimmed by 2 bases and the J gene end by 7 bases; junction bases not matched to a gene: 13. The CDR3 region is CASSQTWTGKSRQPQHF. In DNA form, the CDR3 reads TGTGCCAGCAGCCAAACCTGGACAGGGAAATCTAGGCAGCCCCAGCATTTT.

The chain joins TRBV4-3 to TRBJ2-1, with D possibly TRBD2 on 6 matching bases. Looked up from germline, CDR1 is LGHNA and CDR2 is YSLEER. The CDR3 spans 14 residues. Trimming left V 1 base short and J 5 bases short, with 9 bases between. CDR3 nucleotides: TGCGCCAGCAGCCAAGGTCTAGCGAACAATGAGCAGTTCTTC. It codes for CASSQGLANNEQFF.

Only a few counts were recorded for this clonotype. This sequence joins TRBV2 and TRBJ1-5; 10 nucleotides agree with TRBD1. J lost 9 bases, V lost 0 bases, and 2 bases had no gene match. Germline-derived CDR1 and CDR2 are SNHLY and FYNNEI. The CDR3 spans 14 residues. The CDR3 DNA sequence: TGTGCCAGCAGTGAAGCCAGGACAGGGGGGCCCCAGCATTTT. Translating it yields CASSEARTGGPQHF.

Ten or more counts support this clonotype. The CDR3 sequence: CASSKLPHNEQFF. CDR3 nucleotide sequence: TGTGCCAGCAGTAAACTCCCCCACAATGAGCAGTTCTTC. The genes are TRBV7-9 and TRBJ2-1; D is undetermined. Germline CDR1 SEHNR, CDR2 FQNEAQ (reference sequence). Trimming left V 6 bases short and J 5 bases short, with 11 bases between. The CDR3 contains 13 residues.

This clonotype was seen a handful of times. V usage is TRBV7-2 and J usage is TRBJ1-2; possible D gene TRBD1, 5 bases. This CDR3 spans 14 amino acids. CDR1 and CDR2 (germline): SGHTA, FQGNSA. The V end was cut by 1 base, the J end by 6 bases, with 12 bases between. The CDR3 region has the DNA TGTGCCAGCAGCTTAGGACCAGGGTCGGATGGCTACACCTTC. Translated, it gives CASSLGPGSDGYTF.

V and J are TRBV7-9 and TRBJ1-1; TRBD1 aligns across 7 bases. CDR3 length: 13 amino acids. CDR1 and CDR2 (germline): SEHNR, FQNEAQ (reference sequence). J lost 4 bases, V lost 3 bases, and 2 bases had no gene match. The CDR3 coding sequence is TGTGCCAGCAGCTTCCAGGGGGGCACTGAAGCTTTCTTT. Translating gives CASSFQGGTEAFF.

This clonotype was seen many times. The chain employs TRBV7-2 and TRBJ2-2; D not resolved. V lost 1 base, J lost 0 bases, and 12 bases lay in between. The CDR3 length is 17 residues. The V gene's germline CDR1 is SGHTA and CDR2 FQGNSA. The CDR3 spells CASSLVSAVANTGELFF. CDR3 coding DNA: TGTGCCAGCAGCTTAGTTTCCGCGGTCGCGAACACCGGGGAGCTGTTTTTT.

This clonotype has ten or more counts. The rearrangement uses TRBV15 and TRBJ1-1; D is unresolved. The V gene's germline CDR1 is LNHNV and CDR2 YYDKDF (reference sequence). The CDR3 is 16 residues long. Trimming shortened V by 0 bases and J by 8 bases, and 19 bases separated the two germline ends. CDR3 bases: TGTGCCACCAGCAGAGATAGGTCTTATGAGGGTCCGGAAGCTTTCTTT. It translates to CATSRDRSYEGPEAFF.

V usage is TRBV6-2 or TRBV6-3 and J usage is TRBJ2-1; 7 bases fit TRBD1. The V gene's germline CDR1 is MNHEY and CDR2 SVGEGT. Trimming took 5 bases from V and 0 from J; bases not matched to a gene: 13. The CDR3 is 18 residues long. The CDR3 spells CASSPGDRPPGSYNEQFF. The CDR3 coding sequence is TGTGCCAGCAGTCCCGGGGACAGACCCCCTGGCTCCTACAATGAGCAGTTCTTC.

This clonotype has ten or more counts. The chain is built from TRBV29-1 and TRBJ2-3; TRBD2 agrees at 10 bases. Germline CDR1 SQVTM, CDR2 ANQGSEA. With V trimmed by 5 bases and J by 8 bases, 13 bases remained unmatched. The CDR3 is made up of 15 amino acids. CDR3 loop: CSVTTELAGSGTQYF. As DNA, the CDR3 is TGCAGCGTTACAACCGAACTAGCGGGGAGTGGTACGCAGTATTTT.

V is TRBV15 and J is TRBJ2-2; D is possibly TRBD1 (5 bases). The length of the CDR3 is 15 residues. Trimming pared 0 bases from V and 7 bases from J, leaving 12 bases between. Germline V CDR1 and CDR2: LNHNV, YYDKDF (reference sequence). CDR3 sequence: CATSRERGLNGELFF. DNA of the CDR3: TGTGCCACCAGCAGAGAAAGGGGTCTTAACGGGGAGCTGTTTTTT.

This clonotype has more than one count but fewer than ten. The V call is TRBV10-3, the J call TRBJ2-5; unclear D gene. Trimming cost V 8 bases and J 4 bases, with 5 bases left between them. The CDR3 runs to 10 residues. CDR1 and CDR2 (germline): ENHRY, SYGVKD. As DNA, the CDR3 is TGTGCCATCGGAAGAGAGACCCAGTACTTC. Its translation: CAIGRETQYF.

This clonotype was found a few times. The CDR3 DNA reads TGTGCCAGCAGTACAACTAGCAGGAACACAGATACGCAGTATTTT. Amino acid sequence: CASSTTSRNTDTQYF. The rearrangement uses TRBV28 and TRBJ2-3; TRBD2 is a possible D gene (6 bases). V was cut by 5 bases and J by 2 bases, with 14 bases left in between. Germline assignment: CDR1 MDHEN and CDR2 SYDVKM. The CDR3 is 15 amino acids.

This clonotype was picked up a small number of times. This chain uses TRBV24-1 with TRBJ2-1, with 10 bases lining up with TRBD2. The junction had 9 bases not matched to a gene; V was cut back by 2 bases and J by 6 bases. CDR1 is KGHDR, CDR2 SFDVKD, per germline. This CDR3 comprises 17 residues. The DNA of the CDR3 is TGTGCCACCAGTGATTCCCGGACTAGCGGAATACTCAATGAGCAGTTCTTC. The encoded protein is CATSDSRTSGILNEQFF.

This chain joins TRBV5-1 and TRBJ1-1; D might be TRBD1 (6 bases). Trimming pared 0 bases from V and 4 bases from J, leaving 13 bases between. The CDR3 runs to 15 residues. CDR1 and CDR2 from the germline V gene are SGHRS and YFSETQ. The CDR3 region has the DNA TGCGCCAGCAGCTTGGCCGTCAGGGGAGGCACTGAAGCTTTCTTT. Protein product: CASSLAVRGGTEAFF.

The V call is TRBV6-1, the J call TRBJ2-3, with TRBD1 identical over 7 bases. The ends lost 6 bases at V and 2 bases at J; junction bases unmatched: 8. Germline V gene sequence: CDR1 MNHNS, CDR2 SASEGT. The CDR3 loop spans 15 amino acids. The CDR3 sequence: CASRRGPGLTDTQYF. The CDR3 DNA reads TGTGCCAGCAGGAGGGGGCCAGGACTCACAGATACGCAGTATTTT.

This clonotype was detected many times. The chain uses TRBV7-2 and TRBJ2-5; 8 bases align to TRBD1. The CDR3 length is 16 residues. Per germline, CDR1 SGHTA and CDR2 FQGNSA. The junction had 8 bases not matched to a gene; V was cut back by 1 base and J by 4 bases. CDR3 bases: TGTGCCAGCAGCTTAGTTCCAGGGGGCTTTGGAGAGACCCAGTACTTC. Residues: CASSLVPGGFGETQYF.

In its sample, this clonotype was seen once. The chain links TRBV5-1 to TRBJ2-1; D may match TRBD1 or TRBD2 (5 bases each). Germline V gene sequence: CDR1 SGHRS, CDR2 YFSETQ. This CDR3 region has 15 residues. Trimming stripped 0 bases from V and 2 bases from J, with 9 bases between. CDR3 nucleotides: TGCGCCAGCAGCTTGGGAGGGGCTACCTACAATGAGCAGTTCTTC. Amino acid sequence: CASSLGGATYNEQFF.

Ten or more counts support this clonotype. V is TRBV6-1 and J is TRBJ2-7, with D possibly TRBD2 on 5 matching bases. Per the germline V gene, CDR1 is MNHNS and CDR2 is SASEGT. V shed 10 bases and J shed 3 bases, with 19 bases lying between them. This CDR3 comprises 14 residues. In DNA, the CDR3 is TGTGCCACTAAAGGAGTCCGGGGTGGCTACGAGCAGTACTTC. Residues: CATKGVRGGYEQYF.